This T cell receptor (beta chain) was identified during a study of beta chain features in type 1 diabetes. The study's findings and limits: A possible short-template PCR bias applies equally to patients and controls.

About this clone itself: What it binds is unknown.

Expressed TCRB transcripts got sequenced, as all isolated RNA was reverse transcribed. Profiling relied on immunoSEQ multiplex PCR, and the TCRdb table lists in-frame clones only, not all of them. The sample holds about 130,000 clones, around a tenth seen once. The sequenced material came from central memory CD4+ T cells from blood. The TCR sequence derives from a man in his late teens or twenties in good health.

In DNA form, the CDR3 reads TGTGCCAGCAGCTTAAAAGGGGGTAGCAATCAGCCCCAGCATTTT. This encodes CASSLKGGSNQPQHF. The rearrangement uses TRBV7-2 and TRBJ1-5, with D perhaps TRBD1 (6 bases). V dropped 2 bases and J dropped 0 bases, with 8 bases sitting between them. The CDR3 has 15 amino acids. From germline, CDR1 is SGHTA and CDR2 FQGNSA.